This T cell receptor beta chain appears in the sequencing data of a study of T-cell memory formation after mild COVID-19. Study-wide context: The two donors had largely donor-specific TCR clusters. Study-wide results and limits: Clones that contracted clustered mainly in CM and EM if CD4+ and in EMRA if CD8+. Memory sampled before infection contained some responding clones, suggesting cross-reactive memory joined.

TCRdb recomputed calls from the 5' RACE reads with MiXCR, one row per CDR3 protein. The data hold around 250,000 distinct CDR3 sequences, with around 10% observed a single time. V dropped 3 bases and J dropped 5; count of bases not matched to a gene: 4. There are 15 residues in the CDR3. About this clonotype: Its antigen is not identified.

V gene TRBV12-3 or TRBV12-4 combines with J gene TRBJ2-7; 13 bases are a match to TRBD2. Sample: PBMCs or a T cell subset sorted from them (not recorded which). The source is a man aged 18-30 years who had mild COVID-19 (a few samples of this study predate the infection). Cell type and time point are not known. Here the CDR3 DNA reads TGTGCCAGCAGTTTTAGACTAGCGGGGGGCGACGAGCAGTACTTC. Amino acids: CASSFRLAGGDEQYF.